The 28 T cell receptor beta chains given below trace back to one sample, sequenced in a study of Ad26.COV2.S vaccination and SARS-CoV-2 variants. Regarding treatment: around 19 received Ad26.COV2.S at low or high dose, single or two shots; roughly 5 received placebo; per-sample allocation not given. Repertoires come from day 63 after the first vaccine or placebo injection. Produced via immunoSEQ multiplex PCR; TCRdb's table is partial and in-frame only. This table holds 350,000 to 500,000 clones, 88% found once. Here the sequenced sample was peripheral blood, taken in a trial of Ad26.COV2.S vaccine versus placebo. Receptors originate from a person aged 18-60 years who received the Ad26.COV2.S COVID-19 vaccine or a placebo.

This clone turned up a few times. This chain uses TRBV7-2 with TRBJ1-5, with a tentative D call TRBD1 (5 bases). There are 13 residues in the CDR3. The V end lost 5 bases, the J end lost 7 bases, and 12 bases lay between the germline ends. From germline, CDR1 is SGHTA and CDR2 FQGNSA. The CDR3 DNA reads TGTGCCAGCAGCCTCAGGGATCTCCAGCCCCAGCATTTT. This sequence encodes CASSLRDLQPQHF.

This chain connects TRBV30 to TRBJ2-1; 9 nucleotides align to TRBD2. The junction had 5 bases not matched to a gene; V was cut back by 5 bases and J by 3 bases. This CDR3 comprises 14 residues. The germline CDR1 and CDR2 sequences are GTSNPN and SVGIG (reference sequence). In DNA form, the CDR3 reads TGTGCCTGGGAGGGACTAGCTGGCTACAATGAGCAGTTCTTC. Its protein is CAWEGLAGYNEQFF.

The chain carries TRBV10-3 and TRBJ2-5, with D maybe TRBD1 (6 bases). The germline V gene has CDR1 ENHRY and CDR2 SYGVKD. V shed 5 bases and J shed 1 base, with 11 bases lying between them. This CDR3 is built from 14 residues. CDR3 sequence reads: CAISSGHPQETQYF. The CDR3 DNA is TGTGCCATCAGTTCGGGACACCCCCAAGAGACCCAGTACTTC.

For the CDR3, the DNA is TGTGCCAGCTCACAACAAACCCCTACGAATAATTCACCCCTCCACTTT. Residues: CASSQQTPTNNSPLHF. This chain joins TRBV18 and TRBJ1-6; D is uncertain. This CDR3 has 16 residues. Germline-derived CDR1 and CDR2 are KGHSH and LQKENI. V was trimmed by 4 bases and J by 5 bases, leaving 15 bases between them.

This chain connects TRBV5-5 to TRBJ1-1; D remains unclear. Trimming took 3 bases from V and 1 from J, leaving 10 bases between them. Germline values: CDR1 SGHKS, CDR2 YYEKEE (reference sequence). CDR3 length equals 14 residues. The CDR3 nucleotides are TGTGCCAGCAGCTGGTTGACGGGGAACACTGAAGCTTTCTTT. Its protein product is CASSWLTGNTEAFF. The entire variable domain, with the rest obtained from reference TRBV5-5 and TRBJ1-1, is as follows: DAGVTQSPTHLIKTRGQQVTLRCSPISGHKSVSWYQQVLGQGPQFIFQYYEKEERGRGNFPDRFSARQFPNYSSELNVNALLLGDSALYLCASSWLTGNTEAFFGQGTRLTVV.

This chain uses TRBV2 with TRBJ2-5, with TRBD1 matching over 9 bases. The CDR3 spans 15 residues. Germline V CDR1 and CDR2: SNHLY, FYNNEI. V gave up 5 bases and J gave up 9 bases; unmatched junction bases: 13. The CDR3 protein is CASSLRTRQGEAQYF. In DNA, the CDR3 is TGTGCCAGCAGTTTACGGACCCGACAGGGGGAGGCCCAGTACTTC.

The chain has TRBV14 and TRBJ1-2; the D gene is possibly TRBD1 (6 bases). Germline V gives CDR1 SGHDN, CDR2 FVKESK. There are 13 residues in the CDR3. Deletions cut 4 bases from V and 5 bases from J, with 11 bases between. The CDR3 DNA reads TGTGCCAGCAGCCTTACAGGGAGATATGGCTACACCTTC. It encodes CASSLTGRYGYTF.

This sequence joins TRBV30 and TRBJ2-7, with D unresolved. This CDR3 has 12 residues. Germline V gives CDR1 GTSNPN, CDR2 SVGIG (reference sequence). With 4 bases removed from V and 5 bases from J, the gap between germline ends came to 12 bases. DNA for the CDR3: TGTGCCTGGACCTCAGAAAATAACGAGCAGTACTTC. Protein product: CAWTSENNEQYF.

This clone was detected only a few times. V gene TRBV6-5 combines with J gene TRBJ2-7; D is unclear. The CDR3 loop spans 11 amino acids. The V gene's germline CDR1 is MNHEY and CDR2 SVGAGI. Trimming took 4 bases from V and 3 from J, leaving 4 bases between them. DNA for the CDR3: TGTGCCAGCAGTTGGGGCTACGAGCAGTACTTC. Protein product: CASSWGYEQYF.

The V call is TRBV7-9, the J call TRBJ2-1, with D possibly being TRBD2 (6 bases). CDR1 and CDR2 from the germline V gene are SEHNR and FQNEAQ (reference sequence). The V and J ends lost 6 bases and 8 bases respectively, with 11 bases between them. This CDR3 is built from 12 residues. CDR3 sequence: CASSRDSYEQFF. The CDR3 nucleotides are TGTGCCAGCAGTCGGGACTCCTATGAGCAGTTCTTC.

The rearrangement uses TRBV11-3 and TRBJ2-5; TRBD2 aligns across 7 bases. Trimming at V came to 5 bases and at J to 5 bases, leaving 8 bases not matched to a gene. The CDR3 spans 14 residues. Germline CDR1 reads SGHNT; CDR2 reads YENEEA. The CDR3: CASSPGGASETQYF. Here the CDR3 DNA reads TGTGCCAGCAGCCCGGGGGGTGCGTCTGAGACCCAGTACTTC.

The V and J genes are TRBV28 and TRBJ1-3; D possibly corresponds to TRBD1 (6 bases). The germline V gene encodes CDR1 MDHEN and CDR2 SYDVKM. CDR3 length: 15 residues. Trimming took 6 bases from V and 0 from J, leaving 12 bases between them. For the CDR3, the DNA is TGTGCCAGCAGCATTCGGACAGTCTCTGGAAACACCATATATTTT. Amino acid sequence: CASSIRTVSGNTIYF.

This rearrangement joins TRBV2 to TRBJ2-6, with 7 bases that match TRBD2. Germline V lookup: CDR1 SNHLY, CDR2 FYNNEI. Losses at the gene ends were 3 bases for V and 4 bases for J; bases not matched to a gene: 3. This CDR3 has 15 residues. CDR3 nucleotide sequence: TGTGCCAGCAGTGACGGGGGGTCCGGGGCCAACGTCCTGACTTTC. The encoded protein is CASSDGGSGANVLTF.

The rearrangement joins TRBV5-4 to TRBJ2-3; D ambiguous. Germline assignment: CDR1 SGHNT and CDR2 YYREEE (reference sequence). There are 16 residues in the CDR3. Trimming left V 4 bases short and J 0 bases short, with 15 bases between. CDR3 bases: TGTGCCAGCAGCGCCACCCCAATCAGTAGCACAGATACGCAGTATTTT. Translated: CASSATPISSTDTQYF.

This clone was seen only a few times. The chain couples TRBV4-1 to TRBJ2-7; possible D gene TRBD1, 6 bases. Germline V CDR1 and CDR2: MGHRA, YSYEKL. CDR3 length: 16 amino acids. The V and J ends lost 4 bases and 0 bases respectively, with 16 bases between them. The CDR3 sequence: CASSLLRGPGSYEQYF. The DNA of the CDR3 is TGCGCCAGCAGCCTTCTCAGGGGTCCGGGCTCCTACGAGCAGTACTTC.

The chain is built from TRBV30 and TRBJ1-3; D gene unclear. CDR3 length equals 11 residues. V shed 3 bases and J shed 5 bases, with 5 bases lying between them. Germline lookup yields CDR1 GTSNPN and CDR2 SVGIG (reference sequence). The CDR3 nucleotides read TGTGCCTGGAGCGCGCGAAACACCATATATTTT. Protein sequence: CAWSARNTIYF.

The J gene is TRBJ2-7, the V gene TRBV7-9, with unresolved D. The CDR3 totals 14 residues. Between the trimmed V and J ends, which lost 2 bases and 0 bases, there was a span of 8 bases. CDR1 and CDR2 (germline): SEHNR, FQNEAQ (reference sequence). The CDR3 region is CASSLPASSYEQYF. The CDR3 region has the DNA TGTGCCAGCAGCTTACCAGCGAGCTCCTACGAGCAGTACTTC.

This clone appeared a few times. The rearrangement uses TRBV12-3 or TRBV12-4 and TRBJ1-5; possible D gene TRBD1, 6 bases. This CDR3 contains 13 residues. V was trimmed by 6 bases and J by 7 bases, leaving 13 bases between them. CDR3 residues: CASSQNREQPQHF. CDR3 DNA sequence: TGTGCCAGCAGCCAAAACAGGGAGCAGCCCCAGCATTTT.

The gene calls are TRBV27 and TRBJ2-2; TRBD1 matches 8 bases. The CDR3 has 15 residues. Germline V lookup: CDR1 MNHEY, CDR2 SMNVEV (reference sequence). V shed 5 bases, J shed 3 bases, and the junction held 5 bases outside the gene matches. CDR3 amino acids: CASSHRDRYTGELFF. In nucleotides, the CDR3 is TGTGCCAGCAGTCACCGGGACAGGTACACCGGGGAGCTGTTTTTT.

The V gene is TRBV2, the J gene TRBJ2-5; 7 positions match TRBD1. The J segment lost 5 bases and the V segment lost 7 bases, leaving 13 bases of the junction unmatched. Germline assignment: CDR1 SNHLY and CDR2 FYNNEI. The CDR3 runs to 15 residues. CDR3 protein: CASTQDRNEGETQYF. The CDR3 nucleotides read TGTGCCAGCACCCAGGACAGGAACGAGGGGGAGACCCAGTACTTC.

The chain carries TRBV9 and TRBJ1-3; D call uncertain. Between the trimmed V and J ends, which lost 3 bases and 8 bases, there was a span of 15 bases. This CDR3 comprises 14 residues. Germline CDR1 reads SGDLS; CDR2 reads YYNGEE. CDR3 nucleotide sequence: TGTGCCAGCAGCGGTAAGGGATTTTCCGACACCATATATTTT. Residues: CASSGKGFSDTIYF.

The CDR3 loop reads CAWSVQSPLHF. The CDR3 region has the DNA TGTGCCTGGAGTGTACAGTCACCCCTCCACTTT. The chain uses TRBV30 and TRBJ1-6; no clear D. Germline loops: CDR1 GTSNPN, CDR2 SVGIG (reference sequence). The CDR3 loop spans 11 amino acids. Trimming removed 0 bases at V and 10 bases at J, with 4 bases between.

This sequence joins TRBV7-6 and TRBJ1-1; D remains unclear. CDR1 is SGHVS and CDR2 is FNYEAQ in the germline V gene. V gave up 1 base and J gave up 0 bases, with 12 bases separating them. CDR3 length: 16 residues. In nucleotides, the CDR3 is TGTGCCAGCAGCTTAGTTACAACTGCGATGAACACTGAAGCTTTCTTT. Translating gives CASSLVTTAMNTEAFF.

The rearrangement joins TRBV10-3 to TRBJ2-3; tentatively, D is TRBD1 (5 bases). The CDR3 spans 14 residues. The V end lost 6 bases, the J end lost 2 bases, and 12 bases lay between the germline ends. Germline values: CDR1 ENHRY, CDR2 SYGVKD. As DNA, the CDR3 is TGTGCCATCAGAGCCCCACAGGACACAGATACGCAGTATTTT. Translated: CAIRAPQDTDTQYF.

V and J are TRBV30 and TRBJ1-2, with D maybe TRBD1 (5 bases). This CDR3 is built from 16 residues. Germline loops: CDR1 GTSNPN, CDR2 SVGIG (reference sequence). Trimming shortened V by 2 bases and J by 4 bases, and 20 bases separated the two germline ends. The CDR3 nucleotides read TGTGCCTGGAGTCCAACGGGGGGGTCCCTTTCCTATGGCTACACCTTC. It is translated as CAWSPTGGSLSYGYTF.

V usage is TRBV29-1 and J usage is TRBJ1-5; perhaps TRBD1 as D (6 bases). With 4 bases removed from V and 5 bases from J, the gap between germline ends came to 15 bases. CDR3 size: 14 residues. Germline V gene sequence: CDR1 SQVTM, CDR2 ANQGSEA. CDR3 sequence (DNA): TGCAGCGTTGCCCCTGGGGGGGGCGATCAGCCCCAGCATTTT. Its protein is CSVAPGGGDQPQHF.

The V and J genes are TRBV7-9 and TRBJ1-6; D uncertain. Trimming stripped 5 bases from V and 7 bases from J, with 15 bases between. Germline loops: CDR1 SEHNR, CDR2 FQNEAQ (reference sequence). This CDR3 is 15 amino acids long. CDR3 amino acids: CASSGATQKNSPLHF. The CDR3 DNA reads as TGTGCCAGCAGCGGCGCTACACAGAAGAATTCACCCCTCCACTTT.

V usage is TRBV7-2 and J usage is TRBJ1-6, with D perhaps matching TRBD1 (5 bases). The CDR3 consists of 15 residues. The V end was cut by 2 bases, the J end by 6 bases, with 11 bases between. Germline V lookup: CDR1 SGHTA, CDR2 FQGNSA. DNA for the CDR3: TGTGCCAGCAGCTTAATCGGGGACGGTAATTCACCCCTCCACTTT. This translates into CASSLIGDGNSPLHF.